The rows below give T cell receptor beta chains drawn from one sample of a study of control samples from healthy donors and cancer patients. Profiled with immunoSEQ multiplex PCR; TCRdb holds only in-frame clones, not every one. This repertoire includes around 190,000 clones. The sample was blood. The receptors derive from a woman in her 30s in good health. Each CDR3 is given with its conserved first and last residue. The order of the fields is CDR3 DNA, CDR3 protein, V gene, D gene, J gene. A D gene is named only where the DNA matches it firmly.

TGTGCTAGCAGCTTAGGGGGAGATGAAAAACTGTTTTTT,CASSLGGDEKLFF,TRBV7-7,NA,TRBJ1-4
TGCGCCAGCAGCCCCGCCGCGGGGGGCTATGAGCAGTTCTTC,CASSPAAGGYEQFF,TRBV4-1,TRBD2,TRBJ2-1
TGTGCCAGCAGAACCGGGACTAGCGGGATCGAGCAGTACTTC,CASRTGTSGIEQYF,TRBV28,TRBD2,TRBJ2-7
TGTGCCAGCAGGCGGGGACAGGGGAGCAATCAGCCCCAGCATTTT,CASRRGQGSNQPQHF,TRBV6-5,TRBD1,TRBJ1-5
TGTGCCAGCAGTTATCTTCGGGGGGCGAATGAGCAGTTCTTC,CASSYLRGANEQFF,TRBV6-2/TRBV6-3,NA,TRBJ2-1
TGTGCCAGCGCAGGGGACAGCACAGATACGCAGTATTTT,CASAGDSTDTQYF,TRBV6-4,NA,TRBJ2-3
TGTGCCAGCAGCTTGCAGAGCTCCTATAATTCACCCCTCCACTTT,CASSLQSSYNSPLHF,TRBV5-6,NA,TRBJ1-6
TGTGCCAGCAGCTTAGCGGCTGAGAACACCGGGGAGCTGTTTTTT,CASSLAAENTGELFF,TRBV7-2,NA,TRBJ2-2
TGTGCCAGCAGCTCGCACTCAGGGGTAGAAGAGACTGAAGCTTTCTTT,CASSSHSGVEETEAFF,TRBV7-9,NA,TRBJ1-1
TGCGCCAGCAGCCAAGATCCCGCGGGGGGTTACACAGATACGCAGTATTTT,CASSQDPAGGYTDTQYF,TRBV4-3,TRBD2,TRBJ2-3
TGTGCCAGCAGCTTATCGGGCGGATCTCAAGAGACCCAGTACTTC,CASSLSGGSQETQYF,TRBV11-2,NA,TRBJ2-5
TGTGCCAGCAGCGCCGAGCGGTGGGGATACGAGCAGTACTTC,CASSAERWGYEQYF,TRBV9,NA,TRBJ2-7
TGTGCCAGTAGTACCGACAGGTTATCTCCGTTCTTC,CASSTDRLSPFF,TRBV19,NA,TRBJ2-1
TGTGCCAGCAGAAGAACCGGGACAACTAATTCACCCCTCCACTTT,CASRRTGTTNSPLHF,TRBV27,NA,TRBJ1-6
TGTGCCAGCAGTTGGGTGGGACAGGACGCCGAGCAGTACTTC,CASSWVGQDAEQYF,TRBV6-6,TRBD1,TRBJ2-7
TGTGCCAGCAGCCGGCAGGCCGACACTGAAGCTTTCTTT,CASSRQADTEAFF,TRBV14,NA,TRBJ1-1
TGTGCCAGCAGTTTAGGGGACCTTAATGAAAAACTGTTTTTT,CASSLGDLNEKLFF,TRBV28,NA,TRBJ1-4
TGTGCCAGCAGTTTGACTGGCCTTTCGGATACGCAGTATTTT,CASSLTGLSDTQYF,TRBV6-5,NA,TRBJ2-3
TGTGCCAGCAGTTACTGGGGGGCGCGGGAAAAACTGTTTTTT,CASSYWGAREKLFF,TRBV6-2/TRBV6-3,NA,TRBJ1-4
TGTGCCAGCAGTTCTCGGGCCGGGAAGGGGAATGAGCAGTTCTTC,CASSSRAGKGNEQFF,TRBV27,NA,TRBJ2-1
TGTGCCACCAGCAGAGTATGGGACACGAAAGGCACTGAAGCTTTCTTT,CATSRVWDTKGTEAFF,TRBV15,NA,TRBJ1-1
TGTGCCAGCAGCCCCATGGGACAGGGGGCGGGGGAGCAGTACTTC,CASSPMGQGAGEQYF,TRBV3-1/TRBV3-2,TRBD1,TRBJ2-7
TGTGCCAGCAGTTACTCAAGCGGGGGGTCGAATGAAAAACTGTTTTTT,CASSYSSGGSNEKLFF,TRBV6-5,NA,TRBJ1-4
TGTGCCAGCAGCGACTGGACAGGGGCGGCTTCCACCACTGAAGCTTTCTTT,CASSDWTGAASTTEAFF,TRBV2,TRBD1,TRBJ1-1
TGTGCCAGCCAAGCTAGCGGGGGCACAGATACGCAGTATTTT,CASQASGGTDTQYF,TRBV2,TRBD2,TRBJ2-3
TGTGCCAGCGGAGATATTTCTAGTCAGCCCCAGCATTTT,CASGDISSQPQHF,TRBV6-6,NA,TRBJ1-5
TGTGCCAGTAGCTCAAACAGGGATTCACCCCTCCACTTT,CASSSNRDSPLHF,TRBV19,NA,TRBJ1-6
TGTGCCAGCGTGTGGGCGAACACTGAAGCTTTCTTT,CASVWANTEAFF,TRBV2,NA,TRBJ1-1
TGTGCCAGCAGTTTAGGGCTCCGACAGGGGGAAATCACTGAAGCTTTCTTT,CASSLGLRQGEITEAFF,TRBV28,TRBD1,TRBJ1-1
TGTGCCAGCAAAGGGGCCAATCAGCCCCAGCATTTT,CASKGANQPQHF,TRBV28,NA,TRBJ1-5